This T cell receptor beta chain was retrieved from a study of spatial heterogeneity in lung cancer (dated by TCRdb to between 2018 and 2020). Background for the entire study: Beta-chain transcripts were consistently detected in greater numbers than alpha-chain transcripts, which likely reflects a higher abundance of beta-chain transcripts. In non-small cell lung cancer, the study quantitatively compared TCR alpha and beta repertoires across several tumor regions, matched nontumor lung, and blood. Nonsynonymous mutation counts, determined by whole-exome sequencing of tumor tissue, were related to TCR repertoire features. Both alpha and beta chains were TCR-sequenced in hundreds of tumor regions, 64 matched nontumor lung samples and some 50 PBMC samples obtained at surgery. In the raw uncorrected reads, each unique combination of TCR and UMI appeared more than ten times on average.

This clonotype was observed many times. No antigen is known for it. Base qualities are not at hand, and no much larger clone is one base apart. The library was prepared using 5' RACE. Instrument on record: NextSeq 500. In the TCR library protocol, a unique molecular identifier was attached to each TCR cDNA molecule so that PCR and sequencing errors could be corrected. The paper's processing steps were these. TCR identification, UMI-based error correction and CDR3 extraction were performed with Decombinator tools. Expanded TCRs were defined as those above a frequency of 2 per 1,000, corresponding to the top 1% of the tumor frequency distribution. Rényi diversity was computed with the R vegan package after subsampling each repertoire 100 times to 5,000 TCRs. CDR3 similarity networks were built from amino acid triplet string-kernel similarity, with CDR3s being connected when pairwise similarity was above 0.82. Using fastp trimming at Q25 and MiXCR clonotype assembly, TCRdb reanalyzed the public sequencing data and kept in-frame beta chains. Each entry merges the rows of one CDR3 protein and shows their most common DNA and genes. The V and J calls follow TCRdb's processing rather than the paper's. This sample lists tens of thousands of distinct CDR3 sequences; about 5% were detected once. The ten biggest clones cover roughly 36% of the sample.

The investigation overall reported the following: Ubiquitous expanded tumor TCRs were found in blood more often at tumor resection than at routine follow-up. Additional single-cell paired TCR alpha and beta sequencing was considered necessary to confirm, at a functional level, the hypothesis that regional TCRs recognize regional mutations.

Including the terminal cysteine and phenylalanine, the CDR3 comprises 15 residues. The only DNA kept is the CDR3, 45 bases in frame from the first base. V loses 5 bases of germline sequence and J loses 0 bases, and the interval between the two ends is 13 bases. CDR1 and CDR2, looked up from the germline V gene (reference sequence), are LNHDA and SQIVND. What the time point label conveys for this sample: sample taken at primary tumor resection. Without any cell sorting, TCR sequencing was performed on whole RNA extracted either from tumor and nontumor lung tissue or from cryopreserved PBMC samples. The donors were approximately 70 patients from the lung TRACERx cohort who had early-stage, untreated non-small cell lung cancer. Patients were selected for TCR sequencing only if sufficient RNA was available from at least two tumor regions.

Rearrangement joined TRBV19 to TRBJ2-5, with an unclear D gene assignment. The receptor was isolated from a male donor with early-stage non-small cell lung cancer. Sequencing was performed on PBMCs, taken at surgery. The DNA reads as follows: TGTGCCAGTAGTTCCGCCTTGGGGTACCAAGAGACCCAGTACTTC. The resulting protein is CASSSALGYQETQYF.